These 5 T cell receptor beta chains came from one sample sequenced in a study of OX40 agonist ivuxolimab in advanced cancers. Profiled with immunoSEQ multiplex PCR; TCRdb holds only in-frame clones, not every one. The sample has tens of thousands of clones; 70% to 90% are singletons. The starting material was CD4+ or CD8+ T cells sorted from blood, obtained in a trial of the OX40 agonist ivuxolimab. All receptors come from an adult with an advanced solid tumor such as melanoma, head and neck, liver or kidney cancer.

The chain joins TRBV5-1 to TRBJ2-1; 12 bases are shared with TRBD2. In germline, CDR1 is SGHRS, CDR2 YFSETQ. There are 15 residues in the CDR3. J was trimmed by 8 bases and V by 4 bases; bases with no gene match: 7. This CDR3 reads CASSLSSGGADEQFF. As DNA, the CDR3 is TGCGCCAGCAGCCTCTCTAGCGGGGGGGCCGATGAGCAGTTCTTC. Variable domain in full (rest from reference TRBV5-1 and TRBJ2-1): KAGVTQTPRYLIKTRGQQVTLSCSPISGHRSVSWYQQTPGQGLQFLFEYFSETQRNKGNFPGRFSGRQFSNSRSEMNVSTLELGDSALYLCASSLSSGGADEQFFGPGTRLTVL.

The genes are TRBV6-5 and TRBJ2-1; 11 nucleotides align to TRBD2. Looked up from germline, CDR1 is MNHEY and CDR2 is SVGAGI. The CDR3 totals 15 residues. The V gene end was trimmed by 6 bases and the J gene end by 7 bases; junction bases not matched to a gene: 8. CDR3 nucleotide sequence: TGTGCCAGCAGGGTAGCGGGAGGGACGAGTAATGAGCAGTTCTTC. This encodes CASRVAGGTSNEQFF.

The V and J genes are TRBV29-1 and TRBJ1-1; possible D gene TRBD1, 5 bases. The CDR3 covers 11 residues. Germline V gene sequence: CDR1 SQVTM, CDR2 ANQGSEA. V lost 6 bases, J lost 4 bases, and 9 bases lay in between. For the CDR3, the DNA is TGCAGCGTCGGGGGGAGCACTGAAGCTTTCTTT. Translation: CSVGGSTEAFF.

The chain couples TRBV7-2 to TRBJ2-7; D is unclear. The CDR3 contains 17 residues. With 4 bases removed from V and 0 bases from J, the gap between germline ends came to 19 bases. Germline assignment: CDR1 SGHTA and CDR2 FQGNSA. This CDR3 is CASSSILGRRNSYEQYF. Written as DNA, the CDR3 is TGTGCCAGCAGCTCCATTCTGGGCAGGCGCAACTCCTACGAGCAGTACTTC.

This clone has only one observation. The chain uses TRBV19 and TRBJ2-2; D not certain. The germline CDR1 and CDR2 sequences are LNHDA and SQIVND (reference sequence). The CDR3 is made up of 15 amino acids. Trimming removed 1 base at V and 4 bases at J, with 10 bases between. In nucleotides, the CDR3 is TGTGCCAGTAGTATAGTGGGGTTAGGCACCGGGGAGCTGTTTTTT. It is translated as CASSIVGLGTGELFF.